This note documents a single T cell receptor (beta chain) sequence. Its specificity is not known. The study recruited healthy Caucasian donors from Russia who were aged about 6 to 90. Germline CDR1 and CDR2: SQVTM and ANQGSEA. The CDR3 is 14 residues long. Unmatched junction bases numbered 11, after V lost 8 bases and J lost 5 bases. The sample is drawn from a study of blood T cells in healthy people across ages. Broader study findings: Greater diversity and more naive CD4+ cells were seen in long-lived donors than in aged donors.

Primed by a sample-barcoded 5' primer and a J-beta primer mix, a second PCR proceeded for 7 to 11 cycles. One entry per CDR3 protein results from TCRdb running MiXCR on the 5' RACE reads. Of some 1,000,000 distinct CDR3 sequences in the sample, under 30% are singletons; the top ten hold approximately 0.75%. This same sample was also taken into another study, of T cells of mothers and their children. This second study says: Three healthy Caucasian mothers and their six children donated.

Input material: blood. The receptor was isolated from a girl aged 2 to 10 in good health. V usage is TRBV29-1 and J usage is TRBJ2-5, with TRBD1 matching 10 bases. The chain's CDR3 is CSTPRGQGRETQYF. Here the CDR3 DNA reads TGCAGCACCCCTAGGGGACAGGGGCGGGAGACCCAGTACTTC.